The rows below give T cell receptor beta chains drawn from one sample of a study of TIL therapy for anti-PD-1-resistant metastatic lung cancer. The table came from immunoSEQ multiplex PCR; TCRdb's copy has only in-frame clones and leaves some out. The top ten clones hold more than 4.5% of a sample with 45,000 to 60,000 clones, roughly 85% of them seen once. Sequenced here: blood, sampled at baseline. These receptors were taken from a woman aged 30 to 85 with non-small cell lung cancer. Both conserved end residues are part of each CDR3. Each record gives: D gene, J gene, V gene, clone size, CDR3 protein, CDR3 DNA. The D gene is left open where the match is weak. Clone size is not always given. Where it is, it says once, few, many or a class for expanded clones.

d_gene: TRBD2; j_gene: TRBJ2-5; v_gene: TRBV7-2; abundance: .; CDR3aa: CASSLWTSPSEQYF; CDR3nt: TGTGCCAGCAGCTTGTGGACTAGCCCCTCGGAGCAGTACTTC
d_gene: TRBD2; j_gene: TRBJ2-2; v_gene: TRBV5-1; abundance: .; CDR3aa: CASSLLGTSGGELFF; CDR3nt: TGCGCCAGCAGCTTACTAGGGACTAGCGGCGGGGAGCTGTTTTTT
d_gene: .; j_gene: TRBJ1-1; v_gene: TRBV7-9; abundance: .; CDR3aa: CASSLVGGVGTEAFF; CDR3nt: TGTGCCAGCAGCTTAGTCGGGGGCGTGGGCACTGAAGCTTTCTTT
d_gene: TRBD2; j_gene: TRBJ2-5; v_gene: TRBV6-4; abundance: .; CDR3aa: CASSDQTGLAGETQYF; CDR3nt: TGTGCCAGCAGCGACCAAACGGGACTAGCGGGAGAGACCCAGTACTTC
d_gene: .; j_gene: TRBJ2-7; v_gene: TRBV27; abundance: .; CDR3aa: CASSLYPPGGTYEQYF; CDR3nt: TGTGCCAGCAGTTTATACCCCCCTGGTGGGACCTACGAGCAGTACTTC
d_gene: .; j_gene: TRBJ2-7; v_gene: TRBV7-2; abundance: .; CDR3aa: CASSGGTGSSYEQYF; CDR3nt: TGTGCCAGCAGCGGCGGGACCGGTAGCTCCTACGAGCAGTACTTC
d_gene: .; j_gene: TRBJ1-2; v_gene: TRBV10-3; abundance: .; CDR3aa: CAISESGLGYTF; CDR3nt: TGTGCCATCAGTGAGTCGGGGCTGGGCTACACCTTC
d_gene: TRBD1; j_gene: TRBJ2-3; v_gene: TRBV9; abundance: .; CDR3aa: CASSSGGSTDTQYF; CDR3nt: TGTGCCAGCAGCTCAGGGGGTAGCACAGATACGCAGTATTTT
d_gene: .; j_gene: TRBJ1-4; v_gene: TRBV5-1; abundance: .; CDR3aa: CASSLAGAINEKLFF; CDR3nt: TGCGCCAGCAGCTTAGCGGGGGCTATTAATGAAAAACTGTTTTTT
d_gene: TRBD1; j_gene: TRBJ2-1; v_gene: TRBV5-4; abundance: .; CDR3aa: CASWGQGVNNEQFF; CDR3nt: TGTGCCAGCTGGGGACAGGGGGTCAACAATGAGCAGTTCTTC
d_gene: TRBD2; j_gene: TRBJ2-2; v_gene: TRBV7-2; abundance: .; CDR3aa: CASSISGGLSGELFF; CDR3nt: TGTGCCAGCAGCATTAGCGGGGGTTTGTCCGGGGAGCTGTTTTTT
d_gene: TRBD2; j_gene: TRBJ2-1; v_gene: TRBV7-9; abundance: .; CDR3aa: CASSSGTSLYNEQFF; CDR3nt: TGTGCCAGCAGCTCCGGGACTAGCCTATACAATGAGCAGTTCTTC
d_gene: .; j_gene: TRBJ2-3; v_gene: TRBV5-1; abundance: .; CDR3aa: CASSETGRGGTDTQYF; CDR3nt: TGCGCCAGCAGTGAGACGGGCAGGGGAGGAACAGATACGCAGTATTTT
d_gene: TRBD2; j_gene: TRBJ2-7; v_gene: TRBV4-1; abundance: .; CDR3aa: CASSQRTSGPYEQYF; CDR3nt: TGCGCCAGCAGCCAACGGACTAGCGGACCCTACGAGCAGTACTTC
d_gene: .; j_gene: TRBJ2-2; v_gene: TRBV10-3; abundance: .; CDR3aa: CAILGATGELFF; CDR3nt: TGTGCCATCCTAGGAGCCACCGGGGAGCTGTTTTTT
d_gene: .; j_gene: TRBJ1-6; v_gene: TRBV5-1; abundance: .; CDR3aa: CASSTQTADNSPLHF; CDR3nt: TGCGCCAGCAGCACCCAGACAGCCGATAATTCACCCCTCCACTTT
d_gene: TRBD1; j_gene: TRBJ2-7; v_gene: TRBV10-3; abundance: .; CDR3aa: CAISGTGESEQYF; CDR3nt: TGTGCCATCAGCGGGACAGGGGAATCCGAGCAGTACTTC
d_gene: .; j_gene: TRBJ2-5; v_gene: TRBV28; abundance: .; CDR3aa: CASSYSTGETQYF; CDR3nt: TGTGCCAGCAGCTATTCGACGGGAGAGACCCAGTACTTC
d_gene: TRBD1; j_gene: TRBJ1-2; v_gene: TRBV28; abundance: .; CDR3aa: CASGTGTAYYGYTF; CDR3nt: TGTGCCAGCGGAACCGGGACAGCCTACTATGGCTACACCTTC
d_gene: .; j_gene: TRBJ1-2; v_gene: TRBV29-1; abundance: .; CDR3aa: CSVGDPYYGYTF; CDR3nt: TGCAGCGTCGGCGACCCGTACTATGGCTACACCTTC
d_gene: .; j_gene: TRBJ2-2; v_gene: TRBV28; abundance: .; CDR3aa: CASSLSRPNTGELFF; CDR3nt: TGTGCCAGCAGTCTATCCCGTCCAAACACCGGGGAGCTGTTTTTT
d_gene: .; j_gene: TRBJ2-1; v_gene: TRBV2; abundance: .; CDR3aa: CASSDGTPREFF; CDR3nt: TGTGCCAGCAGTGACGGGACTCCAAGGGAGTTCTTC
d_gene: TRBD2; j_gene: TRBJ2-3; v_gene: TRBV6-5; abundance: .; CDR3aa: CASLGTSGTDTQYF; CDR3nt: TGTGCCTCCCTGGGCACTAGCGGCACAGATACGCAGTATTTT
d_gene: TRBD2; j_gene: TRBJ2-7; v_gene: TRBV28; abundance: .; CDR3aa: CASSTGTRAYEQYF; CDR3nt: TGTGCCAGCAGTACCGGGACTAGGGCCTACGAGCAGTACTTC
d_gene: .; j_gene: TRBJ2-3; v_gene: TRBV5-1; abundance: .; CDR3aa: CASSLAREPPTDTQYF; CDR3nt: TGCGCCAGCAGCTTAGCCCGGGAACCACCCACAGATACGCAGTATTTT
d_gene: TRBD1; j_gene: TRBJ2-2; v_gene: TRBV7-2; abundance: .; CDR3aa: CASSPPRDRGAGELFF; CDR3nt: TGTGCCAGCAGCCCCCCTCGGGACAGGGGAGCCGGGGAGCTGTTTTTT
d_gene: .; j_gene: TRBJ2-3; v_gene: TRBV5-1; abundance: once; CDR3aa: CASSLAGQEPVTQYF; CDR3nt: TGCGCCAGCAGCTTGGCCGGGCAGGAGCCCGTGACGCAGTATTTT
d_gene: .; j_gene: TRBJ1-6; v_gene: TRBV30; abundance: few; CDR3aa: CAWTRSGMDSPLHF; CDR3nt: TGTGCCTGGACCCGCTCGGGGATGGATTCACCCCTCCACTTT
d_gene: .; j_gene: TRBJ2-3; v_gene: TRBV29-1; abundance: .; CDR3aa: CSGDGLAGADTQYF; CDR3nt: TGCAGCGGGGACGGACTGGCGGGTGCAGATACGCAGTATTTT
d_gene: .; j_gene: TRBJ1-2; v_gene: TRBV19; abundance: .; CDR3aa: CASSERRTRRYGGGYGYTF; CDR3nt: TGTGCCAGTAGTGAAAGGAGGACGCGGCGCTACGGAGGGGGCTATGGCTACACCTTC
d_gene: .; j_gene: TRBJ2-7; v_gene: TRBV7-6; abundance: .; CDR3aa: CASSPGQTYGQYF; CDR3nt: TGTGCCAGCAGCCCAGGACAAACTTACGGGCAGTACTTC
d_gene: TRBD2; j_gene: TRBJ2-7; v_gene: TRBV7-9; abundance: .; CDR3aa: CASSLGAGGAYEQYF; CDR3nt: TGTGCCAGCAGCTTAGGAGCGGGAGGGGCCTACGAGCAGTACTTC
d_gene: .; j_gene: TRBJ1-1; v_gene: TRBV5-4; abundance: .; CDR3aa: CASSLVAGGNTEAFF; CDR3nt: TGTGCCAGCAGCTTGGTTGCCGGTGGGAACACTGAAGCTTTCTTT
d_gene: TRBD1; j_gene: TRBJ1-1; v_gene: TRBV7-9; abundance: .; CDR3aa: CASRSTGSTEAFF; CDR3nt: TGTGCCAGCAGATCGACAGGGAGCACTGAAGCTTTCTTT
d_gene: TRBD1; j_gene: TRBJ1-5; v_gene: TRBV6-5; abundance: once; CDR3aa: CASSYSGRGGQPQHF; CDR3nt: TGTGCCAGCAGTTACTCGGGCAGGGGGGGTCAGCCCCAGCATTTT
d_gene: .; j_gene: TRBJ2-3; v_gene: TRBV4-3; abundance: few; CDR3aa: CASSQEPRAMATDTQYF; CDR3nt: TGCGCCAGCAGCCAAGAACCACGAGCTATGGCCACAGATACGCAGTATTTT
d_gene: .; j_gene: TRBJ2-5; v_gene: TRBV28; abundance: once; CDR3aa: CASSSARQLQETQYF; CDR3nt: TGTGCCAGCAGCTCGGCCCGACAGCTCCAAGAGACCCAGTACTTC
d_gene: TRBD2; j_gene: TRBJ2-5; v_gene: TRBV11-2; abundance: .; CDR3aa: CASSLTAGEETQYF; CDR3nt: TGTGCCAGCAGCTTAACGGCGGGAGAAGAGACCCAGTACTTC
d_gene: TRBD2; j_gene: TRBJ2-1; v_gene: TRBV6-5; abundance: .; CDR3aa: CASSPGTIYNEQFF; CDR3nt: TGTGCCAGCAGCCCAGGGACTATCTACAATGAGCAGTTCTTC
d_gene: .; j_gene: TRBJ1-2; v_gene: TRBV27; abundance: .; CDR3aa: CASSFAPGRQYGYTF; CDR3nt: TGTGCCAGCAGTTTCGCCCCGGGACGGCAATATGGCTACACCTTC